These 2 T cell receptor beta chains share one sample of origin, sequenced in a study of control samples from healthy donors and cancer patients. The repertoire was sequenced with immunoSEQ multiplex PCR; TCRdb's copy has only in-frame clones and lacks some. The sample has about 95,000 clones; approximately 86% are singletons. What was sequenced was blood. All receptors derive from a man aged 25-45 years in good health.

This clone has a single count. The chain uses TRBV28 and TRBJ2-7, with TRBD1 identical over 7 bases. The CDR3 contains 14 residues. V lost 5 bases and J lost 7; bases outside the gene matches: 11. CDR1 MDHEN and CDR2 SYDVKM come from the germline V gene. The CDR3 loop is CASSRPDRVKEQYF. CDR3 nucleotide sequence: TGTGCCAGCAGTCGACCCGACAGGGTCAAAGAGCAGTACTTC. Together with reference TRBV28 and TRBJ2-7, the CDR3 gives the full variable domain: DVKVTQSSRYLVKRTGEKVFLECVQDMDHENMFWYRQDPGLGLRLIYFSYDVKMKEKGDIPEGYSVSREKKERFSLILESASTNQTSMYLCASSRPDRVKEQYFGPGTRLTVT.

This sequence joins TRBV12-5 and TRBJ2-1, with TRBD2 matching over 7 bases. CDR3 size: 16 residues. The V and J ends lost 6 bases and 1 base, in that order; junction bases with no gene match: 9. Germline V lookup: CDR1 LGHNT, CDR2 FRNRAP. CDR3 sequence reads: CASGALTGGSYNEQFF. In nucleotides, the CDR3 is TGTGCTAGTGGGGCTCTAACGGGGGGATCCTACAATGAGCAGTTCTTC.